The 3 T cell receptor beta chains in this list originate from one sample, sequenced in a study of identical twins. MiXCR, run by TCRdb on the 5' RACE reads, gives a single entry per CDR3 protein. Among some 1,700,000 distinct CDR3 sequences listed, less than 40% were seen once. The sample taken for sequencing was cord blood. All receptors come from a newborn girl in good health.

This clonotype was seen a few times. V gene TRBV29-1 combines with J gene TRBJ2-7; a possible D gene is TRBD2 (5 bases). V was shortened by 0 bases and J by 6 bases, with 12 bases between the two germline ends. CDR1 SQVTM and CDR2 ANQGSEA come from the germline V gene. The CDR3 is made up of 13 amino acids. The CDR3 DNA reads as TGCAGCGTTGAAGATCTTTCCCGGGGCGAGCAGTACTTC. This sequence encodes CSVEDLSRGEQYF.

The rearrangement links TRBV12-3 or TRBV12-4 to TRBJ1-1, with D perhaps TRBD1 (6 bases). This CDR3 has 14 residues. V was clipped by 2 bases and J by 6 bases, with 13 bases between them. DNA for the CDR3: TGTGCCAGCAGTTTACAGGGGTTAATAGCTGAAGCTTTCTTT. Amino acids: CASSLQGLIAEAFF.

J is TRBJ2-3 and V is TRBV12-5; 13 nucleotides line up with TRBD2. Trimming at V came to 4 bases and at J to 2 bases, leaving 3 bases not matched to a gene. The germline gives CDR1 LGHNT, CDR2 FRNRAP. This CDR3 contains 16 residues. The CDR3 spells CASGSGLAGDTDTQYF. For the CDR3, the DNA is TGTGCTAGTGGTTCCGGACTAGCGGGGGACACAGATACGCAGTATTTT.